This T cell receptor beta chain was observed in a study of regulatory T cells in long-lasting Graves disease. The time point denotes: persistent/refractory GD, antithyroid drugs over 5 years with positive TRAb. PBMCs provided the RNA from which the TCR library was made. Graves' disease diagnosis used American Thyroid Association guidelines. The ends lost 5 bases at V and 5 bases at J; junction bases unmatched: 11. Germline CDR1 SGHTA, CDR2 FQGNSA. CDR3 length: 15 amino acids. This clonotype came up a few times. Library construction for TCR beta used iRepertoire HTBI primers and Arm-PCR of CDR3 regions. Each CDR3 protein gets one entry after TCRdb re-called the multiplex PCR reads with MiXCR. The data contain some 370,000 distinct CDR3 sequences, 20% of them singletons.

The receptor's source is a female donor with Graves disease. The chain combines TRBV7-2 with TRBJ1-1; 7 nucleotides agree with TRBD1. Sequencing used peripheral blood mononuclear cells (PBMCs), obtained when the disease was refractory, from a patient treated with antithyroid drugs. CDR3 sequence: CASSPWDSSGTEAFF. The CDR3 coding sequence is TGTGCCAGCAGCCCTTGGGACAGCTCGGGGACTGAAGCTTTCTTT. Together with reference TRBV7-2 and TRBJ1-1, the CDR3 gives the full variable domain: GAGVSQSPSNKVTEKGKDVELRCDPISGHTALYWYRQSLGQGLEFLIYFQGNSAPDKSGLPSDRFSAERTGGSVSTLTIQRTQQEDSAVYLCASSPWDSSGTEAFFGQGTRLTVV.